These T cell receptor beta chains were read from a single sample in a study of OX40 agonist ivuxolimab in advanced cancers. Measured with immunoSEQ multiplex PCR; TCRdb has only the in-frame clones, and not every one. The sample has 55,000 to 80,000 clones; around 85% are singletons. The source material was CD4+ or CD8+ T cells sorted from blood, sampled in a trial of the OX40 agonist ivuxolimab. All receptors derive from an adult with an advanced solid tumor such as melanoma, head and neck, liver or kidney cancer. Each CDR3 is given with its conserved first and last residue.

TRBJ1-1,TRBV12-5,CASDGGPNTEAFF
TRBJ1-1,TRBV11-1,CASSLYGVVTEAFF
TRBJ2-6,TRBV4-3,CASSQDQSWQISGANVLTF
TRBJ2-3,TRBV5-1,CASSLAWGTDTQYF
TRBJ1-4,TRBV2,CASNEIRANEKLFF
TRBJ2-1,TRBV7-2,CASSLQLASSNEQFF
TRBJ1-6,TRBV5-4,CASSRGGLQAQGGSPLHF
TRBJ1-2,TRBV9,CASSVEEGAFYGYTF
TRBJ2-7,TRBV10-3,CAISPTGGEQYF
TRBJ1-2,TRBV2,CASSEEGLPNYGYTF
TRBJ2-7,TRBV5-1,CASSLAGPQEAYEQYF
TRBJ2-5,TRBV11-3,CASSLQGDQETQYF
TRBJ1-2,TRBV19,CASRDGGVRGYTF
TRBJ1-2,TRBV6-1,CASITGAGGYTF
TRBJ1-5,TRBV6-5,CASSSLAGPNQPQHF
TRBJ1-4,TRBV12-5,CASATDRAGEKLFF
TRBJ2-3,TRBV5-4,CASSLPGETQYF
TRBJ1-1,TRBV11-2,CASSFGRQGTEAFF
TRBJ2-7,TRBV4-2,CASSRGGRDEQYF
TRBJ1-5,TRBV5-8,CASSVTGGQPQHF
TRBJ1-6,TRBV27,CASGHGQGINSPLHF
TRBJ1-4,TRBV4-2,CASSQDTRAGKHNEKLFF
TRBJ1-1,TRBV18,CASSPNLGGTGNTEAFF
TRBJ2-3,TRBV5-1,CASSLGQGGTDTQYF
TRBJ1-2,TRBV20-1,CSASRDERYTF
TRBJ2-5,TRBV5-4,CASSFAPGSAETRYF
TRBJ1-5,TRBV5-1,CASSLEVNQPQHF
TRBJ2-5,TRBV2,CASSGDGGPGQKFQETQYF
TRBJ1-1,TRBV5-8,CASSLRQGHTEAFF
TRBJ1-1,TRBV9,CASSRWGLNTEAFF
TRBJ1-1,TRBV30,CAWSLIRGREAFF
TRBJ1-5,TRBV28,CATQGYSNQPQHF
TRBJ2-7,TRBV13,CASSLGRGDEQYF
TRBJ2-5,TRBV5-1,CASSLGTGGETQYF
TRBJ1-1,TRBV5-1,CASRVGGMNTEAFF
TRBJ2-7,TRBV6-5,CASRGNYEQYF
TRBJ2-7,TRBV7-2,CASSSRDAGYEQYF
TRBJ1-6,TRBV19,CASTPDRFSPLHF
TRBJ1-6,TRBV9,CASSADGGSLHF
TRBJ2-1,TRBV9,CASSARLAGAFNEQFF
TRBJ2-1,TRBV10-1,CASSGRGAPNEQFF
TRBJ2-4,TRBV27,CASIISLNKLAKNIQYF
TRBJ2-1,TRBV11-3,CASGRGGTVQNEQFF
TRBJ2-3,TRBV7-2,CASSLGGTGGLYTQYF
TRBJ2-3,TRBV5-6,CASSLGGQFTDTQYF
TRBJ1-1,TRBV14,CASSQLGFLAFF
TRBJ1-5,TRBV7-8,CASSFHRGGDQPQHF
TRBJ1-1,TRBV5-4,CASSPGGGGAGNTEAFF
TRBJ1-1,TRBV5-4,CASSSTGLPEAFF
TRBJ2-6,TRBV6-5,CAIRQGGGANVLTF
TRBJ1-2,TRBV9,CASSDSLRTGEHYTF
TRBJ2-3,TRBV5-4,CASSSGLDRTDTQYF
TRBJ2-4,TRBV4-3,CASSQDPTGQKNIQYF
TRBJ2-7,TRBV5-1,CASSLGGGSSYEQYF
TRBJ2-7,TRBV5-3,CASSSGLAETYEQYF
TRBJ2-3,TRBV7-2,CASSLALGTTDTQYF
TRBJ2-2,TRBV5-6,CASSLMGQYTGELFF
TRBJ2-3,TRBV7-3,CASSFGGGTDTQYF
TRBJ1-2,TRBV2,CASTSGWNYGYTF
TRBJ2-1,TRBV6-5,CASSYSTEGEQFF